The sequence of this T cell receptor beta chain was determined in a study of tumor and adjacent non-tumor tissue in lung cancer. Study-wide background: Patients comprised 12 adenocarcinoma, 2 squamous cell carcinoma and 1 small cell lung cancer. Stage I to III disease affected about nine men and 5 women aged 31 to 76.

This sample's RNA came from whole unsorted tissue. More than 3 cm separated this lung sample from the edge of the tumor. Between August and November 2014, newly diagnosed, chemotherapy-naive lung cancer patients underwent thoracic surgery in China. This clonotype was detected ten times or more. What it binds is not known. Overall study findings and caveats: Tumor repertoires had a smaller top 100 clone share than normal lung.

Trimming shortened V by 4 bases and J by 8 bases, and 19 bases separated the two germline ends. This CDR3 spans 15 amino acids. The germline V gene encodes CDR1 KGHDR and CDR2 SFDVKD. A modified ARM-PCR protocol with three rounds of nested PCR amplified TCRbeta. Each CDR3 protein gets one entry after TCRdb re-called the multiplex PCR reads with MiXCR. The sample carries around 57,000 distinct CDR3 sequences, roughly 60% recorded once. V gene TRBV24-1 combines with J gene TRBJ1-2; D possibly corresponds to TRBD1 (5 bases). The TCR originated in a man aged 65 to 79 with non-small cell lung cancer. The sequencing sample was made of distant non-tumor lung tissue. The CDR3 region is CATSDSGGEYVGYTF. CDR3 in DNA: TGTGCCACCAGTGACTCCGGAGGGGAGTATGTGGGCTACACCTTC.